This TCR beta chain was sequenced in a study of preoperative IRX-2 immunotherapy in early breast cancer. Treatment reported: preoperative locoregional IRX-2 cytokine immunotherapy. Patients received preoperative, locoregional IRX-2 cytokine immunotherapy in a phase Ib study. Sequenced by immunoSEQ multiplex PCR; TCRdb stores in-frame clones only, minus some. The sample holds roughly 25,000 clones; 85% to 90% are singletons and the top ten take more than 8.5%. This CDR3 region has 17 residues. Trimming shortened V by 0 bases and J by 0 bases, and 11 bases separated the two germline ends. From germline, CDR1 is LNHDA and CDR2 SQIVND (reference sequence).

The TCR originated in a human donor with breast cancer. The chain employs TRBV19 and TRBJ2-2; D remains unclear. The source material was tumor tissue, sampled after IRX-2 immunotherapy. CDR3 region: CASSIEGGLPNTGELFF. Here the CDR3 DNA reads TGTGCCAGTAGTATAGAGGGTGGCCTACCGAACACCGGGGAGCTGTTTTTT.